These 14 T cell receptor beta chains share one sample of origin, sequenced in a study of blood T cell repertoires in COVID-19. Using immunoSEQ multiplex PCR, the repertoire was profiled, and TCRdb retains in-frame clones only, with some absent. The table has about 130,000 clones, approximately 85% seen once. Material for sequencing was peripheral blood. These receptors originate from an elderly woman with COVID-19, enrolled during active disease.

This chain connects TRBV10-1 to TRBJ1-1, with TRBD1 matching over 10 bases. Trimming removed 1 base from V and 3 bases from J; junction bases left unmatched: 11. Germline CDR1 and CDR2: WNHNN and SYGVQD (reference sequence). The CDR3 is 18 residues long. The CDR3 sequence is CASSELAGTGEWDTEAFF. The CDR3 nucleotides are TGCGCCAGCAGTGAGTTGGCTGGGACAGGGGAGTGGGACACTGAAGCTTTCTTT.

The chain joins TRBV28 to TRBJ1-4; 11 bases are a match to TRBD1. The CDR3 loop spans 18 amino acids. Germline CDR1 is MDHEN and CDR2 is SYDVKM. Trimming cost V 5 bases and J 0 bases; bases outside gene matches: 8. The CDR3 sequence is CASSVPAGQGATNEKLFF. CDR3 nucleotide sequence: TGTGCCAGCAGTGTTCCCGCGGGACAGGGGGCAACTAATGAAAAACTGTTTTTT.

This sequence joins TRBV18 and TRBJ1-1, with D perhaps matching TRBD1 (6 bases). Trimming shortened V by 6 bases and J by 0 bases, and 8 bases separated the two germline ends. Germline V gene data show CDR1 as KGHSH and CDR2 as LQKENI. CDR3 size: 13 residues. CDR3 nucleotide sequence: TGTGCCAGCTCGGACAGTATGAACACTGAAGCTTTCTTT. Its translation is CASSDSMNTEAFF.

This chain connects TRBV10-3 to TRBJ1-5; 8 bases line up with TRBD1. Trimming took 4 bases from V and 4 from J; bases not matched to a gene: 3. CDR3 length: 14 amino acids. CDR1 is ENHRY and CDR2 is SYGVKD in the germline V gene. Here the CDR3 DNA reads TGTGCCATCAGTGTACAGGGGGGTAATCAGCCCCAGCATTTT. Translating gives CAISVQGGNQPQHF.

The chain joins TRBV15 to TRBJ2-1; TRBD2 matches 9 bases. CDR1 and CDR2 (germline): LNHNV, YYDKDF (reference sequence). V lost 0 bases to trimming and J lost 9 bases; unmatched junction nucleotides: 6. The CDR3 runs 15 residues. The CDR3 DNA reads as TGTGCCACCAGCAGAGACCGGACTAGCGAGGCTGAGCAGTTCTTC. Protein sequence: CATSRDRTSEAEQFF.

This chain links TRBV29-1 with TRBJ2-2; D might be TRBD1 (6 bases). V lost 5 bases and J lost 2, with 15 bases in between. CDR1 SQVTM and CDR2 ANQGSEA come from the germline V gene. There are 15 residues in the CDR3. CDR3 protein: CSVKGVRGNTGELFF. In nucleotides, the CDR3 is TGCAGCGTTAAAGGTGTCAGGGGAAACACCGGGGAGCTGTTTTTT.

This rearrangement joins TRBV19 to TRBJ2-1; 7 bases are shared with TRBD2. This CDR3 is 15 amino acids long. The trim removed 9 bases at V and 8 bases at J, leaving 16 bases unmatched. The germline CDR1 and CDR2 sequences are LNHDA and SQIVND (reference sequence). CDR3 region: CARVSGRALIHEQFF. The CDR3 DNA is TGTGCCAGGGTCTCTGGGAGGGCTTTAATTCATGAGCAGTTCTTC.

The CDR3 reads CASSLVRGNEQFF. The CDR3, as DNA: TGTGCCAGCAGCTTAGTCAGGGGAAATGAGCAGTTCTTC. The rearrangement joins TRBV11-1 to TRBJ2-1; maybe TRBD1 (6 bases). Germline CDR1 and CDR2: SGHAT and FQDESV (reference sequence). Trimming pared 1 base from V and 7 bases from J, leaving 8 bases between. The CDR3 totals 13 residues.

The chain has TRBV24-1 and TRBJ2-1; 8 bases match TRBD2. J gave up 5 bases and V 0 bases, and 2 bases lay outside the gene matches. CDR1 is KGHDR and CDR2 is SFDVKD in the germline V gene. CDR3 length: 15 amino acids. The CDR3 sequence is CATSDLTSGDNEQFF. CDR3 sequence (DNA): TGTGCCACCAGTGATTTGACTAGCGGAGACAATGAGCAGTTCTTC.

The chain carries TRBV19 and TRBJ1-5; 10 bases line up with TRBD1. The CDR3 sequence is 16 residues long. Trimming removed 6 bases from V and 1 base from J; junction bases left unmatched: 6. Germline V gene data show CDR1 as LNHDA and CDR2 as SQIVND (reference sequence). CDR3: CASSPKGQGSNQPQHF. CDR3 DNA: TGTGCCAGTAGCCCTAAGGGACAGGGGAGCAATCAGCCCCAGCATTTT.

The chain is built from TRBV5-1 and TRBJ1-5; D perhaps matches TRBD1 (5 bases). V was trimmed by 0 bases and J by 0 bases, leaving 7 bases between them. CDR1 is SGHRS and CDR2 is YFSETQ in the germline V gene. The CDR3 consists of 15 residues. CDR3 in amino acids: CASSLDGHSNQPQHF. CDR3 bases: TGCGCCAGCAGCTTGGACGGACATAGCAATCAGCCCCAGCATTTT. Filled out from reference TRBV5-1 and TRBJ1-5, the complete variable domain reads KAGVTQTPRYLIKTRGQQVTLSCSPISGHRSVSWYQQTPGQGLQFLFEYFSETQRNKGNFPGRFSGRQFSNSRSEMNVSTLELGDSALYLCASSLDGHSNQPQHFGDGTRLSIL.

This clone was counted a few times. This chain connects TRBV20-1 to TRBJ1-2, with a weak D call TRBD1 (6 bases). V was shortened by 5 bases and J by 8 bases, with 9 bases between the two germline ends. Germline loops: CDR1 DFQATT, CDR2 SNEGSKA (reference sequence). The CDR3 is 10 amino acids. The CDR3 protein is CSAGTSGYTF. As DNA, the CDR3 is TGCAGTGCTGGGACATCCGGCTACACCTTC.

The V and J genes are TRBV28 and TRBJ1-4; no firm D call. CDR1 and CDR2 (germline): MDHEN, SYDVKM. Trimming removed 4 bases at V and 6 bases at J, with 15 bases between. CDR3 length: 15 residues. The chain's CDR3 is CASSSLFIVDEKLFF. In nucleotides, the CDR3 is TGTGCCAGCAGTTCCCTCTTCATAGTAGATGAAAAACTGTTTTTT.

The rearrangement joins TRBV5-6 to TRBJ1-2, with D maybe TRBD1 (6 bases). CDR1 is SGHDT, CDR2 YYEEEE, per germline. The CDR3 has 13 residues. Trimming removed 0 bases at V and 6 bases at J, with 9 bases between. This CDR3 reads CASSLDRAHGYTF. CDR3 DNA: TGTGCCAGCAGCTTGGACAGGGCTCATGGCTACACCTTC.